A selection of T cell receptor beta chains follows, all from one sample in a study of neoadjuvant nivolumab and ipilimumab in lung cancer. Method: immunoSEQ multiplex PCR; TCRdb's copy keeps in-frame clones and lacks some. There are approximately 13,000 clones in the sample; under 70% occur only once, and around 27% lies in the top ten. The sequences come from peripheral blood, collected after neoadjuvant nivolumab, alone or with ipilimumab, at or shortly before surgery. These receptors were taken from an adult with non-small cell lung cancer. Each CDR3 is given with its conserved first and last residue. A D gene is named only where the DNA matches it firmly. Size is omitted from some rows. Given values are once, few, many or a class for expanded clones.

D gene,J gene,V gene,clone size,CDR3 protein,CDR3 DNA
.,TRBJ2-3,TRBV5-1,.,CASSPFDRTDTQYF,TGCGCCAGCAGCCCTTTCGATCGCACAGATACGCAGTATTTT
TRBD2,TRBJ2-7,TRBV5-1,.,CASRLAEPYEQYF,TGCGCCAGCAGACTAGCGGAACCCTACGAGCAGTACTTC
.,TRBJ2-5,TRBV5-4,.,CASSSRDSPRTQYF,TGTGCCAGCAGCTCGCGGGACAGTCCTAGGACCCAGTACTTC
.,TRBJ1-1,TRBV6-5,few,CASSYLDTNTEAFF,TGTGCCAGCAGTTACCTGGACACGAACACTGAAGCTTTCTTT
.,TRBJ1-4,TRBV18,.,CASSPWRGSDEKLFF,TGTGCCAGCTCACCATGGAGGGGTTCGGATGAAAAACTGTTTTTT
.,TRBJ2-2,TRBV5-4,.,CASSSPSAGNTGELFF,TGTGCCAGCAGCTCCCCTTCCGCGGGGAACACCGGGGAGCTGTTTTTT
TRBD2,TRBJ2-7,TRBV7-9,few,CASSLRTSGSEQYF,TGTGCCAGCAGCTTAAGGACTAGCGGGAGCGAGCAGTACTTC
TRBD2,TRBJ2-7,TRBV5-1,once,CASSAGLAGGQSYEQYF,TGCGCCAGCAGCGCCGGACTAGCGGGAGGCCAATCCTACGAGCAGTACTTC
.,TRBJ2-7,TRBV7-2,.,CASSPPWTGRPYEQYF,TGTGCCAGCAGCCCCCCCTGGACGGGCCGGCCCTACGAGCAGTACTTC
.,TRBJ1-1,TRBV5-1,.,CASSLVVGNTEAFF,TGCGCCAGCAGCTTGGTTGTAGGGAACACTGAAGCTTTCTTT
.,TRBJ2-1,TRBV30,.,CAWRGLKGSSYNEQFF,TGTGCCTGGAGGGGCCTGAAGGGAAGCTCCTACAATGAGCAGTTCTTC
TRBD2,TRBJ2-5,TRBV2,.,CASSERLAGVETQYF,TGTGCCAGCAGTGAAAGGCTAGCGGGAGTAGAGACCCAGTACTTC
.,TRBJ2-1,TRBV30,once,CAWSVGSYNEQFF,TGTGCCTGGAGTGTAGGCAGTTACAATGAGCAGTTCTTC
.,TRBJ2-3,TRBV18,.,CASSPRTRVGSARRPDTQYF,TGTGCCAGCTCACCACGAACGCGCGTGGGTAGCGCTCGAAGGCCAGATACGCAGTATTTT
.,TRBJ2-5,TRBV25-1,few,CASSEYLTLTPQETQYF,TGTGCCAGCAGTGAATATTTAACCCTTACTCCGCAAGAGACCCAGTACTTC
TRBD2,TRBJ2-7,TRBV11-2,.,CASSSGLAGGEQYF,TGTGCCAGCAGCTCGGGACTAGCGGGAGGAGAGCAGTACTTC
.,TRBJ2-1,TRBV5-5,.,CASSLLDGEQFF,TGTGCCAGCAGCTTGCTTGACGGTGAGCAGTTCTTC
.,TRBJ2-2,TRBV5-1,.,CASSQGTANTGELFF,TGCGCCAGCAGCCAAGGGACTGCGAACACCGGGGAGCTGTTTTTT
.,TRBJ2-5,TRBV7-2,few,CASSLQETQYF,TGTGCCAGCAGCTTGCAAGAGACCCAGTACTTC
.,TRBJ2-2,TRBV5-6,.,CASSPADIPTGELFF,TGTGCCAGCAGCCCGGCGGACATCCCCACCGGGGAGCTGTTTTTT
TRBD1,TRBJ2-1,TRBV7-2,.,CASSLDRGRFDEQFF,TGTGCCAGCAGCTTAGACAGGGGTAGGTTCGATGAGCAGTTCTTC
.,TRBJ2-7,TRBV15,few,CATSRDLNVGAAEQYF,TGTGCCACCAGCAGAGACCTTAACGTAGGGGCGGCCGAGCAGTACTTC
.,TRBJ1-5,TRBV30,.,CAWSSLGFGQPQHF,TGTGCCTGGAGTTCACTGGGGTTCGGTCAGCCCCAGCATTTT
TRBD1,TRBJ1-1,TRBV18,.,CASSPRDRILNTEAFF,TGTGCCAGCTCACCGAGGGACAGAATTCTGAACACTGAAGCTTTCTTT
.,TRBJ1-5,TRBV5-1,.,CASSLSGDNQPQHF,TGCGCCAGCAGCTTGTCAGGGGACAATCAGCCCCAGCATTTT
.,TRBJ1-1,TRBV7-3,.,CASSQDRNTEAFF,TGTGCCAGCAGCCAGGACAGGAACACTGAAGCTTTCTTT
.,TRBJ2-5,TRBV9,.,CASSVGASQGETQYF,TGTGCCAGCAGCGTAGGTGCTTCCCAGGGCGAGACCCAGTACTTC
.,TRBJ2-5,TRBV18,.,CASSSQGSQETQYF,TGTGCCAGCTCATCCCAGGGGAGCCAAGAGACCCAGTACTTC
TRBD1,TRBJ1-2,TRBV5-5,.,CASSLGGQGLSYTF,TGTGCCAGCAGCTTGGGGGGACAGGGGTTGAGCTACACCTTC
.,TRBJ1-4,TRBV6-1,.,CASRGSGEKLFF,TGTGCCAGCAGAGGTAGCGGGGAAAAACTGTTTTTT
.,TRBJ1-1,TRBV7-2,.,CASSLGRTTEAFF,TGTGCCAGCAGCTTAGGCCGCACCACTGAAGCTTTCTTT
TRBD1,TRBJ2-7,TRBV6-5,.,CASRKGQSYEQYF,TGTGCCAGCAGAAAGGGACAGTCCTACGAGCAGTACTTC
.,TRBJ1-1,TRBV4-2,.,CASSQGQRGEAFF,TGTGCCAGCAGCCAAGGCCAGAGAGGAGAAGCTTTCTTT
.,TRBJ2-7,TRBV2,few,CASSYSDSYEQYF,TGTGCCAGCAGTTACAGCGACTCCTACGAGCAGTACTTC
.,TRBJ2-2,TRBV7-9,.,CASRQGRRAPGTGELFF,TGTGCCAGCAGACAAGGCAGGCGGGCCCCGGGCACCGGGGAGCTGTTTTTT
.,TRBJ1-2,TRBV11-2,.,CASSPGENYGYTF,TGTGCCAGCAGCCCCGGAGAAAACTATGGCTACACCTTC
.,TRBJ2-7,TRBV5-6,once,CASRAGPQGISEQYF,TGTGCCAGCAGGGCCGGGCCACAGGGAATTTCCGAGCAGTACTTC
TRBD2,TRBJ2-5,TRBV9,.,CASSVGAVGLAGVGETQYF,TGTGCCAGCAGCGTAGGCGCCGTGGGTTTAGCGGGAGTGGGGGAGACCCAGTACTTC
.,TRBJ2-2,TRBV6-5,.,CASRQRSGELFF,TGTGCCAGCAGACAGAGGAGCGGGGAGCTGTTTTTT
.,TRBJ2-5,TRBV5-4,.,CASSPRRGEETQYF,TGTGCCAGCAGCCCCCGTAGGGGAGAAGAGACCCAGTACTTC
TRBD2,TRBJ2-5,TRBV5-5,.,CASSRGLATQETQYF,TGTGCCAGCAGTCGAGGACTAGCGACCCAAGAGACCCAGTACTTC
.,TRBJ2-5,TRBV5-6,.,CASSLDPGETQYF,TGTGCCAGCAGCTTGGATCCAGGAGAGACCCAGTACTTC
TRBD1,TRBJ2-3,TRBV6-5,.,CASSYRQGARDTQYF,TGTGCCAGCAGTTATAGGCAGGGGGCCCGAGATACGCAGTATTTT
.,TRBJ2-5,TRBV30,.,CAWDRRETQYF,TGTGCCTGGGACAGGAGGGAGACCCAGTACTTC
.,TRBJ1-1,TRBV18,.,CASSGEKNTEAFF,TGTGCCAGCTCAGGAGAGAAGAACACTGAAGCTTTCTTT
.,TRBJ2-5,TRBV11-2,.,CASSLIRRSTQETQYF,TGTGCCAGCAGCTTAATTCGGAGATCAACCCAAGAGACCCAGTACTTC
TRBD1,TRBJ1-2,TRBV6-6,once,CASSYSPDRVYGYTF,TGTGCCAGCAGTTACTCCCCGGACAGGGTGTATGGCTACACCTTC
TRBD1,TRBJ1-2,TRBV5-1,once,CASSLAGSGTGGGYTF,TGCGCCAGCAGCTTGGCCGGCTCCGGGACAGGGGGTGGCTACACCTTC
TRBD2,TRBJ2-1,TRBV6-1,.,CASSELAGGYNEQFF,TGTGCCAGCAGTGAACTAGCGGGAGGGTACAATGAGCAGTTCTTC
.,TRBJ2-5,TRBV7-9,few,CASTGETQYF,TGTGCCAGCACCGGGGAGACCCAGTACTTC
TRBD1,TRBJ1-1,TRBV29-1,.,CSVGTGRDTEAFF,TGCAGCGTCGGGACAGGGAGGGACACTGAAGCTTTCTTT
.,TRBJ1-2,TRBV2,.,CASSGRQNYGYTF,TGTGCCAGCAGTGGACGGCAAAACTATGGCTACACCTTC
.,TRBJ2-1,TRBV7-9,once,CASSLSWGNEQFF,TGTGCCAGCAGCTTAAGTTGGGGAAATGAGCAGTTCTTC
.,TRBJ2-3,TRBV6-5,once,CASSYSAFTDTQYF,TGTGCCAGCAGTTACTCGGCATTCACAGATACGCAGTATTTT
.,TRBJ2-1,TRBV18,.,CASSPPSGYNEQFF,TGTGCCAGCTCACCACCGAGCGGGTACAATGAGCAGTTCTTC
TRBD2,TRBJ2-7,TRBV6-5,.,CASTPGPGRAYEQYF,TGTGCCAGCACCCCGGGACCGGGGAGGGCATACGAGCAGTACTTC